The T cell receptor (beta chain) under discussion was sequenced for a study of T cell changes during pregnancy in multiple sclerosis. Sequencing used immunoSEQ multiplex PCR; TCRdb keeps in-frame clones, though not all of them. The sample includes just over 55,000 clones, about 91% of them seen just once. Losses at the gene ends were 2 bases for V and 0 bases for J; bases not matched to a gene: 2. Germline V gives CDR1 SGHTA, CDR2 FQGNSA. The CDR3 is 15 amino acids. The clonotype comes from a female donor in good health, enrolled as a control in a pregnancy study. The starting material was peripheral blood, obtained after pregnancy. This chain joins TRBV7-2 and TRBJ2-5; 8 bases agree with TRBD2. The CDR3 is CASSLLAGDQETQYF. CDR3 in DNA: TGTGCCAGCAGCTTACTAGCGGGTGACCAAGAGACCCAGTACTTC.